Listed here are 28 T cell receptor beta chains from one sample, sequenced in a study of human T cells and chemical hapten exposure. Time point defined: patch test 3, about 24 weeks after DPC sensitization. Treatment given: therapeutic diphenylcyclopropenone sensitization with weekly scalp DPC. TCRdb re-analysed the RACE reads in MiXCR, keeping a single row per CDR3 protein. The table has about 48,000 distinct CDR3 sequences, 8% to 10% seen once. The sequences come from whole blood, collected in connection with sensitization to the hapten diphenylcyclopropenone (DPC). These receptors were obtained from a middle-aged woman with alopecia areata. Some clones in this sample may be carry-over from other donors' samples.

This clonotype was seen more than once but under ten times. The chain recombines TRBV5-5 with TRBJ1-6; D unresolved. V lost 0 bases and J 9 bases, leaving 16 bases between the germline ends. The germline CDR1 and CDR2 sequences are SGHKS and YYEKEE (reference sequence). This CDR3 spans 16 amino acids. The chain's CDR3 is CASSLDTALPPSPLHF. CDR3 in DNA: TGTGCCAGCAGCTTGGACACTGCCTTGCCCCCTTCACCCCTCCACTTT. The full variable domain, rest sourced from reference TRBV5-5 and TRBJ1-6, is DAGVTQSPTHLIKTRGQQVTLRCSPISGHKSVSWYQQVLGQGPQFIFQYYEKEERGRGNFPDRFSARQFPNYSSELNVNALLLGDSALYLCASSLDTALPPSPLHFGNGTRLTVT.

The chain couples TRBV18 to TRBJ1-5, with TRBD1 identical over 8 bases. The junction had 8 bases not matched to a gene; V was cut back by 5 bases and J by 2 bases. CDR3 length: 16 residues. Per the germline V gene, CDR1 is KGHSH and CDR2 is LQKENI. CDR3 loop: CASSAYTGGGNQPQHF. The CDR3 coding sequence is TGTGCCAGCTCAGCCTACACAGGGGGAGGCAATCAGCCCCAGCATTTT.

The J gene is TRBJ1-2, the V gene TRBV6-5, with 9 bases identical to TRBD1. Germline CDR1 MNHEY, CDR2 SVGAGI. The CDR3 has 13 residues. The ends lost 6 bases at V and 4 bases at J; junction bases unmatched: 3. For the CDR3, the DNA is TGTGCCAGCAGACCGGACAGGGGCTATGGCTACACCTTC. It specifies CASRPDRGYGYTF.

The rearrangement joins TRBV12-3 or TRBV12-4 to TRBJ1-2, with 7 bases aligning to TRBD1. Trimming at V came to 6 bases and at J to 0 bases, leaving 13 bases not matched to a gene. The length of the CDR3 is 17 residues. The CDR3 reads CASSQDRVSSSNYGYTF. DNA for the CDR3: TGTGCCAGCAGCCAAGACAGGGTTTCATCCTCTAACTATGGCTACACCTTC.

The chain is built from TRBV28 and TRBJ2-4; 10 bases fit TRBD1. Losses at the gene ends were 7 bases for V and 6 bases for J; bases not matched to a gene: 6. This CDR3 contains 14 residues. Germline lookup yields CDR1 MDHEN and CDR2 SYDVKM. This CDR3 is CASTDRQGANIQYF. The CDR3, as DNA: TGTGCCAGCACCGATAGACAGGGGGCAAACATTCAGTACTTC.

The chain couples TRBV20-1 to TRBJ2-7, with 10 bases that match TRBD2. The CDR3 runs 13 residues. Unmatched junction bases numbered 9, after V lost 8 bases and J lost 5 bases. Germline CDR1 and CDR2: DFQATT and SNEGSKA (reference sequence). The CDR3 coding sequence is TGCAGTTCCCGGTCCAGCGGGGGGGACGAGCAGTACTTC. Encoded protein: CSSRSSGGDEQYF.

V is TRBV2 and J is TRBJ2-5; perhaps TRBD1 as D (6 bases). The V gene's germline CDR1 is SNHLY and CDR2 FYNNEI. The V end lost 6 bases, the J end lost 4 bases, and 9 bases lay between the germline ends. The CDR3 has 12 residues. This CDR3 reads CASRQGAETQYF. The CDR3 coding sequence is TGTGCCAGCAGACAGGGTGCAGAGACCCAGTACTTC.

This sequence joins TRBV20-1 and TRBJ2-2, with 10 bases lining up with TRBD2. With 0 bases clipped from V and 2 bases from J, the junction kept 3 bases outside the gene matches. CDR1 and CDR2 (germline): DFQATT, SNEGSKA (reference sequence). The CDR3 length is 16 residues. This chain's CDR3 is CSAREASGGNTGELFF. In nucleotides, the CDR3 is TGCAGTGCTAGAGAGGCTAGCGGGGGAAACACCGGGGAGCTGTTTTTT.

This clonotype came up many times. The chain combines TRBV9 with TRBJ1-6; 8 bases line up with TRBD1. V shed 0 bases and J 9 bases; nucleotides not matched to a gene: 5. Germline V CDR1 and CDR2: SGDLS, YYNGEE. The CDR3 runs to 15 residues. The CDR3 region has the DNA TGTGCCAGCAGCGTAGGTGGGACAGGCATTTCACCCCTCCACTTT. This gives the protein CASSVGGTGISPLHF.

This clonotype was seen a few times. The V gene is TRBV29-1, the J gene TRBJ2-2; no clear D. V was shortened by 4 bases and J by 6 bases, with 3 bases between the two germline ends. Germline V gene lookup returns CDR1 SQVTM and CDR2 ANQGSEA. There are 10 residues in the CDR3. The CDR3 DNA reads TGCAGCGTTGTCCCCGGGGAGCTGTTTTTT. Translation: CSVVPGELFF.

This clonotype was counted only a few times. The chain is built from TRBV5-1 and TRBJ1-1; possible D gene TRBD1, 6 bases. The germline CDR1 and CDR2 sequences are SGHRS and YFSETQ. This CDR3 is built from 16 residues. Trimming removed 0 bases from V and 4 bases from J, with 16 bases in between. The CDR3 DNA reads TGCGCCAGCAGCTTGGTACCAAGGGGGGCAGGCACTGAAGCTTTCTTT. The encoded protein is CASSLVPRGAGTEAFF. Supplemented by reference TRBV5-1 and TRBJ1-1, the full variable domain reads KAGVTQTPRYLIKTRGQQVTLSCSPISGHRSVSWYQQTPGQGLQFLFEYFSETQRNKGNFPGRFSGRQFSNSRSEMNVSTLELGDSALYLCASSLVPRGAGTEAFFGQGTRLTVV.

This clonotype was observed at least ten times. This chain joins TRBV7-6 and TRBJ1-4; 7 nucleotides align to TRBD1. The V gene end was trimmed by 5 bases and the J gene end by 5 bases; junction bases not matched to a gene: 8. Germline V CDR1 and CDR2: SGHVS, FNYEAQ. CDR3 length: 15 residues. CDR3 bases: TGTGCCAGCAGCCAGATCGGGACAGCCAATGAAAAACTGTTTTTT. This encodes CASSQIGTANEKLFF.

This clonotype was seen a few times. The chain uses TRBV30 and TRBJ1-3, with D hard to call. The CDR3 has 14 residues. The V gene lost 2 bases and the J gene lost 2 bases, with 10 bases spanning the gap. Germline V gene sequence: CDR1 GTSNPN, CDR2 SVGIG (reference sequence). CDR3 DNA sequence: TGTGCCTGGAGTAGTGGCAGTCCTGGAAACACCATATATTTT. This encodes CAWSSGSPGNTIYF.

This clonotype was found a few times. This chain connects TRBV4-2 to TRBJ2-7; D not resolved. The CDR3 runs to 18 residues. V lost 0 bases and J lost 2, with 20 bases in between. Germline V lookup: CDR1 LGHNA, CDR2 YNFKEQ. The CDR3 region has the DNA TGTGCCAGCAGCCAAGAACTGCCGCGCGGCCAGGAAGCCTACGAGCAGTACTTC. Translation: CASSQELPRGQEAYEQYF.

The chain has TRBV20-1 and TRBJ2-4, with 7 positions matching TRBD2. J was trimmed by 7 bases and V by 6 bases; bases with no gene match: 9. Germline values: CDR1 DFQATT, CDR2 SNEGSKA (reference sequence). The CDR3 consists of 13 residues. For the CDR3, the DNA is TGCAGTGCCGGGGACTACTCAAGCAACATTCAGTACTTC. Its protein is CSAGDYSSNIQYF.

The chain recombines TRBV5-5 with TRBJ1-2; 7 bases agree with TRBD1. Looked up from germline, CDR1 is SGHKS and CDR2 is YYEKEE (reference sequence). The CDR3 runs 15 residues. Trimming removed 5 bases from V and 8 bases from J; junction bases left unmatched: 15. The CDR3, as DNA: TGTGCCAGCAGTCCCTTACAGGGGCTCAAAGGAGGCTACACCTTC. Translating it yields CASSPLQGLKGGYTF.

Only a few counts were recorded for this clonotype. This CDR3 reads CASSFGGSFSYEQYF. In DNA, the CDR3 is TGTGCCAGCAGTTTTGGGGGTTCGTTCTCCTACGAGCAGTACTTC. The J gene is TRBJ2-7, the V gene TRBV12-3 or TRBV12-4, with D perhaps TRBD1 or TRBD2 (5 bases each). Deletions cut 3 bases from V and 0 bases from J, with 12 bases between. The CDR3 totals 15 residues.

This rearrangement joins TRBV2 to TRBJ1-4; no clear D. V was cut by 5 bases and J by 11 bases, with 9 bases left in between. There are 11 residues in the CDR3. Germline V gene lookup returns CDR1 SNHLY and CDR2 FYNNEI. CDR3 protein: CASSLEPKLFF. The CDR3 region has the DNA TGTGCCAGCAGTTTAGAGCCCAAACTGTTTTTT.

This clonotype was picked up many times. This chain joins TRBV6-2 or TRBV6-3 and TRBJ1-2; 7 positions agree with TRBD1. Unmatched junction bases numbered 2, after V lost 0 bases and J lost 4 bases. The CDR3 is 14 amino acids. CDR1 and CDR2 from the germline V gene are MNHEY and SVGEGT. CDR3 in amino acids: CASSYSGQVYGYTF. The DNA for the CDR3 is TGTGCCAGCAGTTACTCCGGACAGGTCTATGGCTACACCTTC.

The V and J genes are TRBV7-9 and TRBJ1-1; D perhaps matches TRBD1 (5 bases). Germline CDR1 SEHNR, CDR2 FQNEAQ (reference sequence). Trimming pared 2 bases from V and 2 bases from J, leaving 12 bases between. The CDR3 covers 15 residues. The CDR3 DNA reads as TGTGCCAGCAGCTTATTACGGCAGGGAAACACTGAAGCTTTCTTT. Protein product: CASSLLRQGNTEAFF.

The rearrangement uses TRBV20-1 and TRBJ1-1; D unresolved. The V and J ends lost 3 bases and 11 bases respectively, with 10 bases between them. The CDR3 loop spans 10 amino acids. Per the germline V gene, CDR1 is DFQATT and CDR2 is SNEGSKA (reference sequence). The CDR3 protein is CSARAPRAFF. DNA for the CDR3: TGCAGTGCTAGGGCTCCTCGGGCTTTCTTT.

This clonotype was counted only a few times. The chain carries TRBV5-1 and TRBJ2-1; 9 bases match TRBD2. The ends lost 3 bases at V and 6 bases at J; junction bases unmatched: 7. The CDR3 is made up of 15 amino acids. The germline V gene encodes CDR1 SGHRS and CDR2 YFSETQ. The CDR3 DNA reads as TGCGCCAGCAGCTACCTAGCGGGGCTGTCCAATGAGCAGTTCTTC. It specifies CASSYLAGLSNEQFF.

This clonotype was counted only a few times. J is TRBJ2-3 and V is TRBV14; D tentatively fits TRBD1 or TRBD2 (5 bases each). Germline V gene lookup returns CDR1 SGHDN and CDR2 FVKESK. The CDR3 runs to 15 residues. The V gene lost 2 bases and the J gene lost 2 bases, with 11 bases spanning the gap. The CDR3, as DNA: TGTGCCAGCAGCCAACCGGGACCCCCCACAGATACGCAGTATTTT. Its translation is CASSQPGPPTDTQYF.

A few counts support this clonotype. This sequence joins TRBV6-1 and TRBJ1-6; tentatively, D is TRBD1 (6 bases). Germline V lookup: CDR1 MNHNS, CDR2 SASEGT. Trimming took 5 bases from V and 5 from J, leaving 22 bases between them. CDR3 length: 18 residues. The CDR3 region has the DNA TGTGCCAGCAGTCAAAGACAGGCCCAAGCCTCAAATAATTCACCCCTCCACTTT. Its translation: CASSQRQAQASNNSPLHF.

The table lists this clonotype with a few counts. This rearrangement joins TRBV20-1 to TRBJ2-7, with 8 bases matching TRBD1. CDR1 and CDR2 from the germline V gene are DFQATT and SNEGSKA (reference sequence). The CDR3 extends over 14 amino acids. The trim removed 6 bases at V and 1 base at J, leaving 8 bases unmatched. CDR3 residues: CSAPGTGSSYEQYF. Here the CDR3 DNA reads TGCAGTGCCCCCGGGACAGGCTCTTCCTACGAGCAGTACTTC.

A few counts support this clonotype. V usage is TRBV7-8 and J usage is TRBJ1-1; tentatively, D is TRBD1 (5 bases). Trimming shortened V by 7 bases and J by 3 bases, and 12 bases separated the two germline ends. This CDR3 is built from 13 residues. Germline V gene sequence: CDR1 SGHVS, CDR2 FQNEAQ. The CDR3, as DNA: TGTGCCAGCACCCAAGTAGGGGACACTGAAGCTTTCTTT. Amino acid sequence: CASTQVGDTEAFF.

This clonotype was detected only a few times. The J gene is TRBJ2-7, the V gene TRBV9, with a tentative D call TRBD1 (6 bases). The germline CDR1 and CDR2 sequences are SGDLS and YYNGEE. Trimming took 3 bases from V and 5 from J, leaving 12 bases between them. The CDR3 length is 13 residues. CDR3 sequence (DNA): TGTGCCAGCAGCGGCCGGGACAACAACGAGCAGTACTTC. It translates to CASSGRDNNEQYF.

This clonotype turned up a few times. The CDR3 nucleotides are TGTGCCAGCAGCTTGGATGCACCCCTCCACTTT. This encodes CASSLDAPLHF. The chain links TRBV5-8 to TRBJ1-6; D not resolved. Germline V gene lookup returns CDR1 SGHTS and CDR2 YDEGEE. CDR3 length equals 11 residues. The ends were cut back, 0 bases at V and 11 bases at J, with 3 bases in the middle.